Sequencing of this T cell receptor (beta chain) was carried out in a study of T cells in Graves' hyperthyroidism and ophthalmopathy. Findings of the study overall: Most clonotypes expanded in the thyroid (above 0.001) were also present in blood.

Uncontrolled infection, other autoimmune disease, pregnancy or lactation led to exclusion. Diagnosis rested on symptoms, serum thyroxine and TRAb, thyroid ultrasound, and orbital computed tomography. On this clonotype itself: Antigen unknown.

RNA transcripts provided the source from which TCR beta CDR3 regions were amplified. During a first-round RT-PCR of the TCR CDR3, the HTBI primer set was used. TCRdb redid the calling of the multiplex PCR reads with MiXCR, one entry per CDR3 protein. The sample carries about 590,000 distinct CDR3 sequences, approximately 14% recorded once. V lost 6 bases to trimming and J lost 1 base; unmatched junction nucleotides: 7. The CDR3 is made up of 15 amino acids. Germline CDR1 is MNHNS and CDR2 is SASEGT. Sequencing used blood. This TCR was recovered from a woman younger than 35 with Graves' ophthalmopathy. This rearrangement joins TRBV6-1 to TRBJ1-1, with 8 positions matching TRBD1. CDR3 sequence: CASSRRGQGNTEAFF. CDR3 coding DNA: TGTGCCAGCAGCCGACGAGGACAGGGGAACACTGAAGCTTTCTTT.